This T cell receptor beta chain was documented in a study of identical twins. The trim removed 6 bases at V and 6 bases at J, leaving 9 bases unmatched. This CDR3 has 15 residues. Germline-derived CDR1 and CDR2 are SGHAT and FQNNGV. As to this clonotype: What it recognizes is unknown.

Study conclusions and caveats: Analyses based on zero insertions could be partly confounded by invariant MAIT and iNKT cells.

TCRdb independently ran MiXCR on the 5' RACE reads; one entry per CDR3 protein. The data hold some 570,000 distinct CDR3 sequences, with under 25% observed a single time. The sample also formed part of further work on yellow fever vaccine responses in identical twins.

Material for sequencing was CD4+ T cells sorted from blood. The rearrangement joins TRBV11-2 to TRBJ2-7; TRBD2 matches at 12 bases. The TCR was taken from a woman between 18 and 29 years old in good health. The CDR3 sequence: CASSSRLAGAVEQYF. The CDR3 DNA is TGTGCCAGCAGTTCCCGACTAGCGGGAGCGGTCGAGCAGTACTTC.